Below are 24 T cell receptor beta chains sequenced from a single sample in a study of T cells in Graves' hyperthyroidism and ophthalmopathy. Amplification targeted TCR beta CDR3 regions from RNA transcripts. Initially, a first-round RT-PCR of the TCR CDR3 employed the HTBI primer set. TCRdb recomputed calls from the multiplex PCR reads with MiXCR, one row per CDR3 protein. The sample holds fewer than 450,000 distinct CDR3 sequences, roughly 17% seen once. The sequenced sample was blood. The receptors come from a woman aged 25 to 39 with Graves' hyperthyroidism that later progressed to Graves' ophthalmopathy.

This clonotype was observed a few times. V gene TRBV5-1 combines with J gene TRBJ1-1; D is ambiguous. The V end was cut by 4 bases, the J end by 4 bases, with 11 bases between. Germline lookup yields CDR1 SGHRS and CDR2 YFSETQ. The CDR3 extends over 13 amino acids. CDR3 amino acids: CASSARRGTEAFF. The CDR3 DNA reads as TGCGCCAGCAGCGCCAGGAGAGGCACTGAAGCTTTCTTT.

There are many counts of this clonotype. V gene TRBV25-1 combines with J gene TRBJ2-5; unclear D gene. V dropped 3 bases and J dropped 2 bases, with 7 bases sitting between them. This CDR3 contains 13 residues. Germline V gives CDR1 MGHDK, CDR2 SYGVNS. The CDR3 protein is CASSERQQETQYF. In nucleotides, the CDR3 is TGTGCCAGCAGTGAGAGGCAGCAAGAGACCCAGTACTTC.

This clonotype turned up a few times. V is TRBV3-1 and J is TRBJ2-1; TRBD2 might be the D (6 bases). V lost 4 bases and J 7 bases, leaving 17 bases between the germline ends. From germline, CDR1 is LGHDT and CDR2 YNNKEL (reference sequence). The CDR3 spans 15 residues. CDR3 nucleotide sequence: TGTGCCAGCAGCCCAAGGACCGGGAGCGTGAATGAGCAGTTCTTC. It is translated as CASSPRTGSVNEQFF.

CDR3 nucleotides: TGTGCCTGGAGTACAGGGAGGAATGAGCAGTTCTTC. This translates into CAWSTGRNEQFF. V and J are TRBV30 and TRBJ2-1, with D perhaps matching TRBD1 or TRBD2 (6 bases each). V dropped 2 bases and J dropped 7 bases, with 9 bases sitting between them. CDR1 is GTSNPN, CDR2 SVGIG, per germline (reference sequence). The CDR3 consists of 12 residues.

The J gene is TRBJ2-2, the V gene TRBV2, with 14 bases matching TRBD2. Looked up from germline, CDR1 is SNHLY and CDR2 is FYNNEI. V was clipped by 5 bases and J by 4 bases; unmatched bases: 3. The CDR3 consists of 16 residues. CDR3 in amino acids: CASSPGTSGGTGELFF. CDR3 nucleotide sequence: TGTGCCAGCAGTCCCGGGACTAGCGGGGGCACCGGGGAGCTGTTTTTT.

The chain uses TRBV11-2 and TRBJ1-2; 9 nucleotides align to TRBD1. Germline V CDR1 and CDR2: SGHAT, FQNNGV. The CDR3 sequence is 13 residues long. V trimming: 6 bases; J trimming: 7 bases; junction bases outside the gene matches: 6. The CDR3 DNA follows: TGTGCCAGCAGTACTAACAGGGGGCTTGGCTACACCTTC. Amino acid sequence: CASSTNRGLGYTF.

This clonotype has a handful of counts. The rearrangement links TRBV29-1 to TRBJ1-2; perhaps TRBD1 as D (5 bases). The ends were cut back, 7 bases at V and 4 bases at J, with 13 bases in the middle. This CDR3 is 12 amino acids long. The germline CDR1 and CDR2 sequences are SQVTM and ANQGSEA. For the CDR3, the DNA is TGCAGCGCCATGTGGCAGGGCTATGGCTACACCTTC. This encodes CSAMWQGYGYTF.

As concerns this clonotype: This may be a read error: a much more frequent sequence differs by one nucleotide. The V call is TRBV5-5, the J call TRBJ1-2; D is unresolved. The CDR3 contains 14 residues. CDR1 and CDR2 from the germline V gene are SGHKS and YYEKEE (reference sequence). DNA for the CDR3: TGTGCCAGCAGCTTGGAATGGGGAACCCATGGCCACACCTTC. It specifies CASSLEWGTHGHTF.

This clonotype was seen many times. The rearrangement uses TRBV27 and TRBJ2-5; 10 nucleotides line up with TRBD1. The CDR3 covers 15 residues. Per germline, CDR1 MNHEY and CDR2 SMNVEV (reference sequence). After removal of 6 bases from V and 4 bases from J, the junction contained 8 bases not matched to a gene. CDR3 loop: CASSLGQGWGETQYF. The CDR3 nucleotides read TGTGCCAGCAGCTTGGGACAGGGGTGGGGAGAGACCCAGTACTTC.

This clonotype showed up just a few times. The V call is TRBV19, the J call TRBJ2-2, with D possibly being TRBD2 (6 bases). Germline V gene lookup returns CDR1 LNHDA and CDR2 SQIVND (reference sequence). The CDR3 sequence is 15 residues long. V was pared by 2 bases and J by 6 bases, with 13 bases between. CDR3 in amino acids: CASSIILGGAGELFF. The CDR3 region has the DNA TGTGCCAGTAGTATAATACTCGGGGGAGCCGGGGAGCTGTTTTTT.

A word on this clonotype: This CDR3 is missing its conserved last phenylalanine or tryptophan, likely due to a read error. This CDR3 is CASSLEAGDSGNTIYV. Here the CDR3 DNA reads TGTGCCAGCAGCTTAGAAGCCGGGGACTCTGGAAACACCATATATGTT. The chain recombines TRBV7-2 with TRBJ1-3, with unresolved D. Trimming took off 1 base at V and 0 bases at J, with 10 bases between the two ends. Germline V gene data show CDR1 as SGHTA and CDR2 as FQGNSA. The CDR3 is 16 amino acids.

This chain connects TRBV7-9 to TRBJ2-2; D call uncertain. CDR1 and CDR2 from the germline V gene are SEHNR and FQNEAQ (reference sequence). The CDR3 is 16 residues long. V shed 1 base and J shed 0 bases, with 9 bases lying between them. CDR3 amino acids: CASSLGLLANTGELFF. The CDR3 region has the DNA TGTGCCAGCAGCTTAGGGCTTCTCGCGAACACCGGGGAGCTGTTTTTT.

This clonotype was counted at least ten times. V is TRBV2 and J is TRBJ1-2, with 7 bases matching TRBD1. Germline V gene data show CDR1 as SNHLY and CDR2 as FYNNEI. The CDR3 extends over 15 amino acids. The V and J ends lost 6 bases and 0 bases, in that order; junction bases with no gene match: 7. For the CDR3, the DNA is TGTGCCAGCAGCAGATCGGGACAGACTAACTATGGCTACACCTTC. Its translation is CASSRSGQTNYGYTF.

This clonotype appeared once. The rearrangement links TRBV27 to TRBJ2-1, with 9 bases identical to TRBD2. The CDR3 runs 17 residues. J gave up 4 bases and V 0 bases, and 7 bases lay outside the gene matches. Germline CDR1 and CDR2: MNHEY and SMNVEV (reference sequence). CDR3 nucleotides: TGTGCCAGCAGTTTATCCCTAGCGGGATCTCGTTACAATGAGCAGTTCTTC. It specifies CASSLSLAGSRYNEQFF.

There are many counts of this clonotype. The V and J genes are TRBV12-3 or TRBV12-4 and TRBJ2-3, with TRBD2 matching 10 bases. The CDR3 extends over 16 amino acids. V dropped 0 bases and J dropped 2; count of bases not matched to a gene: 2. The CDR3, as DNA: TGTGCCAGCAGTTTAGCTAGCGGGGGGTCCACAGATACGCAGTATTTT. Its protein product is CASSLASGGSTDTQYF.

The CDR3, as DNA: TGTGCCAGCAGTGGGGGGACAGGGGACTACAATGAGCAGTTCTTC. Translating it yields CASSGGTGDYNEQFF. The V and J genes are TRBV6-4 and TRBJ2-1, with 10 bases fitting TRBD1. This CDR3 spans 15 amino acids. Looked up from germline, CDR1 is MRHNA and CDR2 is SNTAGT. J was trimmed by 3 bases and V by 4 bases; bases with no gene match: 3.

In its sample, this clonotype was seen a few times. This chain links TRBV20-1 with TRBJ2-7; 15 nucleotides align to TRBD2. The trim removed 6 bases at V and 5 bases at J, leaving 8 bases unmatched. This CDR3 region has 15 residues. CDR1 and CDR2 (germline): DFQATT, SNEGSKA (reference sequence). The CDR3 nucleotides read TGCAGTGCGAGGACTAGCGGGAGGGCCAAGGACGAGCAGTACTTC. Its protein is CSARTSGRAKDEQYF.

This clonotype showed up many times. The genes are TRBV10-2 and TRBJ2-3; 7 bases map to TRBD1. Germline V gene lookup returns CDR1 WSHSY and CDR2 SAAADI. The CDR3 extends over 14 amino acids. V lost 6 bases and J lost 3; bases outside the gene matches: 6. CDR3 DNA: TGCGCCAGCAGGGAACAGGGGTTTACAGATACGCAGTATTTT. Encoded protein: CASREQGFTDTQYF.

This clonotype was found many times. The J gene is TRBJ2-7, the V gene TRBV7-9; 13 bases match TRBD2. V lost 0 bases to trimming and J lost 6 bases; unmatched junction nucleotides: 11. Germline-derived CDR1 and CDR2 are SEHNR and FQNEAQ (reference sequence). The CDR3 has 18 amino acids. The CDR3 nucleotides read TGTGCCAGCAGCTTAGCCGAACTAGCGGGGGGGCCCCCCGGCGAGCAGTACTTC. As protein: CASSLAELAGGPPGEQYF.

This clonotype was seen many times. This chain connects TRBV9 to TRBJ2-5; possible D gene TRBD1, 5 bases. Trimming shortened V by 0 bases and J by 7 bases, and 10 bases separated the two germline ends. Per germline, CDR1 SGDLS and CDR2 YYNGEE. This CDR3 has 13 residues. The CDR3 DNA sequence: TGTGCCAGCAGCGTAGTAGGGGAAAGGACCCAGTACTTC. Translated: CASSVVGERTQYF.

This clonotype showed up just a few times. The chain has TRBV6-1 and TRBJ2-7; a weak D match, TRBD1 (5 bases). V dropped 6 bases and J dropped 3 bases, with 18 bases sitting between them. This CDR3 has 15 amino acids. Germline-derived CDR1 and CDR2 are MNHNS and SASEGT. CDR3 region: CASSKLGSDSYEQYF. The DNA of the CDR3 is TGTGCCAGCAGCAAACTGGGGTCTGACAGCTACGAGCAGTACTTC.

This clonotype was counted between two and nine times. The gene calls are TRBV16 and TRBJ1-3; no clear D. CDR1 is KGHSY, CDR2 FQNENV, per germline. The V and J ends lost 0 bases and 0 bases respectively, with 9 bases between them. This CDR3 comprises 16 residues. The CDR3 sequence is CASSQSWESSGNTIYF. Written as DNA, the CDR3 is TGTGCCAGCAGCCAATCTTGGGAGAGCTCTGGAAACACCATATATTTT. Filled out from reference TRBV16 and TRBJ1-3, the complete variable domain reads GEEVAQTPKHLVRGEGQKAKLYCAPIKGHSYVFWYQQVLKNEFKFLISFQNENVFDETGMPKERFSAKCLPNSPCSLEIQATKLEDSAVYFCASSQSWESSGNTIYFGEGSWLTVV.

There are many counts of this clonotype. The chain has TRBV6-1 and TRBJ2-3; D gene ambiguous. This CDR3 has 12 amino acids. Trimming pared 6 bases from V and 10 bases from J, leaving 14 bases between. In germline, CDR1 is MNHNS, CDR2 SASEGT. The CDR3 region has the DNA TGTGCCAGCAGGGGTGGCGGTTTTCCGCAGTATTTT. It encodes CASRGGGFPQYF.

The chain employs TRBV6-1 and TRBJ2-7, with a tentative D call TRBD2 (5 bases). The DNA matches TRBJ2-1 better at its end, which makes the J call doubtful. CDR3 length equals 13 residues. Germline V gives CDR1 MNHNS, CDR2 SASEGT. The CDR3 is CASSLAAGYEQFF. The CDR3 DNA reads TGTGCCAGCAGTCTCGCCGCGGGCTACGAGCAGTTCTTC.